There are a few counts of the clone carrying this TCR beta chain. The CDR3 consists of 16 residues. Germline CDR1 reads MGHDK; CDR2 reads SYGVNS. Trimming cost V 2 bases and J 5 bases, with 18 bases left between them. The source of the sample is a study of blood T cell repertoires in COVID-19. In the study overall: From T cells, B-cell-depleted T cells, or PBMCs came the material, which was cDNA or gDNA.

In the original analysis: Amplification with reference gene primers provided the estimates of nucleated cell counts. TCRdb keeps only in-frame clones here, not all; method: immunoSEQ multiplex PCR. The V and J calls and the clone size are those of that table, but D and trimming were determined from the DNA. Seen here are around 120,000 clones, 90% observed once, and the top ten hold over 3.5%. Sequenced input: peripheral blood. This sequence originates from a man aged 50-59 years with active COVID-19. The chain has TRBV25-1 and TRBJ1-2; D gene ambiguous. This CDR3 reads CASSEEGSPVLYGYTF. The CDR3 coding sequence is TGTGCCAGCAGTGAAGAGGGTTCTCCGGTGCTGTATGGCTACACCTTC.